Listed below are T cell receptor beta chains from one sample, sequenced in a study of T cell changes during pregnancy in multiple sclerosis. The data were produced by immunoSEQ multiplex PCR, yet TCRdb's version contains in-frame clones alone and is incomplete. The sample shows some 30,000 clones, approximately 88% of them seen only once. The sequencing used CD8+ T cells from peripheral blood mononuclear cells, collected before pregnancy. These receptors were taken from a female donor with multiple sclerosis, enrolled in a pregnancy study. Both conserved end residues are part of each CDR3. The D gene is left open where the match is weak. Not all rows give a size; the values are once, few, many and, for expanded clones, a class.

d_call | j_call | v_call | clone_size | cdr3_aa | cdr3_nt
TRBD1 | TRBJ2-7 | TRBV9 | . | CASSPRDRYYEQYF | TGTGCCAGCAGCCCCCGGGACAGATACTACGAGCAGTACTTC
TRBD2 | TRBJ2-2 | TRBV27 | . | CASLSGYDMGPGGTGELFF | TGTGCCAGCTTGTCGGGATATGATATGGGACCGGGGGGCACCGGGGAGCTGTTTTTT
TRBD1 | TRBJ1-1 | TRBV29-1 | . | CSVLPGQDIMNTEAFF | TGCAGCGTCTTACCGGGACAGGACATCATGAACACTGAAGCTTTCTTT
. | TRBJ1-1 | TRBV11-2 | . | CASSLDSRMNTEAFF | TGTGCCAGCAGCTTAGATAGTCGCATGAACACTGAAGCTTTCTTT
. | TRBJ1-2 | TRBV19 | . | CASTTGFAYGYTF | TGTGCCAGTACTACAGGGTTTGCCTATGGCTACACCTTC
. | TRBJ2-7 | TRBV5-6 | . | CASSYDNPYEQYF | TGTGCCAGCAGCTATGACAACCCCTACGAGCAGTACTTC
TRBD1 | TRBJ2-1 | TRBV7-9 | . | CASSPRQGNYNEQFF | TGTGCCAGCAGCCCGAGACAGGGGAACTACAATGAGCAGTTCTTC
. | TRBJ2-3 | TRBV28 | . | CAASRLERPGDTQYF | TGTGCCGCCTCAAGGCTCGAGCGGCCCGGGGATACGCAGTATTTT
. | TRBJ1-2 | TRBV5-1 | . | CASSLSRGGLLYGYTF | TGCGCCAGCAGCTTAAGTAGGGGGGGGCTCCTCTATGGCTACACCTTC
TRBD1 | TRBJ1-4 | TRBV2 | . | CASSIRDRWKKLFF | TGTGCCAGCAGTATCCGGGACAGGTGGAAAAAACTGTTTTTT
. | TRBJ2-7 | TRBV11-2 | many | CASSLDFRGLSREQYF | TGTGCCAGCAGCTTAGATTTTCGCGGCCTTTCCCGGGAGCAGTACTTC
. | TRBJ1-1 | TRBV10-1 | . | CASSEDSMNTEAFF | TGCGCCAGCAGTGAGGACAGCATGAACACTGAAGCTTTCTTT
. | TRBJ2-1 | TRBV2 | . | CASSDSLGDAGQRGGAFYEQFF | TGTGCCAGCAGTGACAGTCTTGGTGACGCTGGACAAAGGGGGGGGGCGTTTTATGAGCAGTTCTTC
TRBD1 | TRBJ1-6 | TRBV6-1 | . | CASSGTGAPGGSPLHF | TGTGCCAGCAGTGGGACAGGGGCCCCAGGGGGTTCACCCCTCCACTTT
. | TRBJ2-4 | TRBV4-3 | . | CASSQDPEGAVRNIQYF | TGCGCCAGCAGCCAAGATCCGGAGGGGGCTGTAAGAAACATTCAGTACTTC
. | TRBJ1-6 | TRBV2 | . | CASSEAGGPTSPLHF | TGTGCCAGCAGTGAAGCGGGGGGGCCGACTTCACCCCTCCACTTT
. | TRBJ2-3 | TRBV11-2 | . | CASSFLGGSTDTQYF | TGTGCCAGCAGCTTTTTAGGAGGGAGCACAGATACGCAGTATTTT
. | TRBJ1-5 | TRBV7-8 | . | CASSLEGFGNQPQHF | TGTGCCAGCAGCCTGGAGGGGTTTGGCAATCAGCCCCAGCATTTT
. | TRBJ2-1 | TRBV28 | . | CASSLRFHQGEQFF | TGTGCCAGCAGTTTACGGTTTCATCAGGGTGAGCAGTTCTTC
. | TRBJ2-1 | TRBV29-1 | . | CSVVPEAATHYNEQFF | TGCAGCGTTGTACCTGAGGCCGCGACTCATTACAATGAGCAGTTCTTC
. | TRBJ1-1 | TRBV6-4 | . | CASKEGYPAGAFF | TGTGCCAGCAAAGAAGGCTACCCCGCGGGAGCTTTCTTT
TRBD1 | TRBJ1-1 | TRBV13 | . | CASSTGTGDTEAFF | TGTGCCAGCAGCACCGGGACAGGGGACACTGAAGCTTTCTTT
. | TRBJ1-5 | TRBV19 | few | CATEGRGRQPQHF | TGTGCCACCGAGGGGCGGGGTCGTCAGCCCCAGCATTTT
TRBD2 | TRBJ2-3 | TRBV9 | . | CASSVGLAGGPEDTQYF | TGTGCCAGCAGCGTAGGTCTCGCGGGGGGGCCGGAAGATACGCAGTATTTT
. | TRBJ2-7 | TRBV5-6 | . | CASSLDSSSEQYF | TGTGCCAGCAGCTTGGATTCGTCTTCCGAGCAGTACTTC
. | TRBJ2-2 | TRBV2 | . | CASSAPNTGELFF | TGTGCCAGCAGTGCTCCTAACACCGGGGAGCTGTTTTTT
. | TRBJ2-3 | TRBV4-3 | . | CASSPLTGEIDTQYF | TGCGCCAGCAGCCCGCTGACGGGGGAGATAGATACGCAGTATTTT
. | TRBJ2-5 | TRBV4-1 | . | CASSQVPGEFGETQYF | TGCGCCAGCAGCCAAGTTCCGGGGGAATTTGGAGAGACCCAGTACTTC
TRBD1 | TRBJ2-1 | TRBV9 | . | CASRFPSGQSEQFF | TGTGCCAGCAGGTTCCCCTCGGGACAGAGTGAGCAGTTCTTC
. | TRBJ2-7 | TRBV10-3 | . | CAITDSTWTYEQYF | TGTGCCATCACGGACAGTACCTGGACCTACGAGCAGTACTTC
TRBD1 | TRBJ1-2 | TRBV6-1 | . | CASSEQTGGGYGYTF | TGTGCCAGCAGTGAACAGACAGGGGGCGGGTATGGCTACACCTTC
TRBD2 | TRBJ2-1 | TRBV2 | once | CASVGSGGAYNEQFF | TGTGCCAGCGTTGGGAGCGGGGGGGCTTACAATGAGCAGTTCTTC
TRBD2 | TRBJ2-2 | TRBV7-3 | . | CASSLTGGGNTGELFF | TGTGCCAGCAGCTTAACCGGGGGGGGGAACACCGGGGAGCTGTTTTTT
. | TRBJ2-5 | TRBV15 | . | CATSRSGMPSETQYF | TGTGCCACCAGCAGATCGGGGATGCCGTCCGAGACCCAGTACTTC
. | TRBJ1-2 | TRBV6-5 | few | CASSYSGQHVYTF | TGTGCCAGCAGTTACTCGGGGCAGCACGTCTACACCTTC
. | TRBJ1-2 | TRBV11-2 | . | CASSPTRGGGYTF | TGTGCCAGCAGCCCTACCCGGGGAGGCGGCTACACCTTC
TRBD1 | TRBJ1-1 | TRBV5-6 | . | CASSWGDRVNTEAFF | TGTGCCAGCAGCTGGGGGGACAGGGTCAACACTGAAGCTTTCTTT
TRBD2 | TRBJ2-5 | TRBV6-5 | . | CASSISGGATETQYF | TGTGCCAGCAGTATCAGCGGGGGGGCCACAGAGACCCAGTACTTC
. | TRBJ1-1 | TRBV5-6 | . | CASSLGQALTEAFF | TGTGCCAGCAGCTTGGGGCAGGCGCTAACTGAAGCTTTCTTT
TRBD2 | TRBJ2-1 | TRBV9 | . | CASSSQDAPRGLAGAEFF | TGTGCCAGCAGCTCGCAGGACGCTCCCAGAGGGCTAGCGGGGGCGGAGTTCTTC
. | TRBJ1-2 | TRBV28 | once | CASSLLGPNSYGYTF | TGTGCCAGCAGTTTATTGGGCCCTAACTCCTATGGCTACACCTTC
TRBD1 | TRBJ2-7 | TRBV18 | . | CASSPRDRVYSYEQYF | TGTGCCAGCTCGCCTCGCGACAGGGTTTACTCCTACGAGCAGTACTTC
TRBD2 | TRBJ2-4 | TRBV6-5 | . | CASSPQVSGANIQYF | TGTGCCAGCAGTCCGCAGGTTAGCGGGGCCAACATTCAGTACTTC
. | TRBJ2-6 | TRBV4-3 | . | CASSQDRDSGANVLTF | TGCGCCAGCAGCCAAGATCGCGACTCTGGGGCCAACGTCCTGACTTTC
. | TRBJ2-7 | TRBV27 | once | CASSHDRAYEQYF | TGTGCCAGCAGCCACGACAGAGCCTACGAGCAGTACTTC
TRBD2 | TRBJ2-3 | TRBV6-5 | . | CASSYGGLAGTQYF | TGTGCCAGCAGTTACGGGGGACTAGCGGGTACGCAGTATTTT
. | TRBJ2-2 | TRBV9 | . | CASSVFGVGELFF | TGTGCCAGCAGCGTATTTGGAGTCGGGGAGCTGTTTTTT
. | TRBJ2-7 | TRBV27 | . | CASSLGWQGIYEQYF | TGTGCCAGCAGTTTAGGATGGCAGGGCATCTACGAGCAGTACTTC
TRBD1 | TRBJ2-7 | TRBV29-1 | . | CSVSGGKGYEQYF | TGCAGCGTTTCAGGGGGAAAGGGCTACGAGCAGTACTTC
TRBD2 | TRBJ2-2 | TRBV6-1 | . | CASVEVAGESGELFF | TGTGCCAGCGTAGAGGTAGCGGGGGAGTCCGGGGAGCTGTTTTTT
. | TRBJ1-2 | TRBV7-9 | . | CASLGGILPHYGYTF | TGTGCCAGCCTGGGAGGGATTCTTCCTCACTATGGCTACACCTTC
TRBD1 | TRBJ2-7 | TRBV18 | . | CASHGTGTYEQYF | TGTGCCAGCCATGGGACAGGGACCTACGAGCAGTACTTC
TRBD1 | TRBJ1-6 | TRBV30 | . | CAWSFGQGNSPLHF | TGTGCCTGGAGCTTTGGACAGGGGAATTCACCCCTCCACTTT